This TCR beta chain was recovered during a study of tumor-infiltrating lymphocytes in primary liver carcinoma. This clonotype was recorded at least ten times. Its matching antigen is unknown. Study-level points and caveats: Just about 7.5-24% of leading clones were found in every one of five regions.

The investigators made TCR beta cDNA from around 530 ng total RNA, using a constant-region primer. Generation of the TCR beta libraries relied on three nested multiplex PCR rounds using slightly modified ARM-PCR. The two initial PCR rounds, about 9 cycles each, used TRBV1-TRBV30 forward and C-beta reverse primers. Each CDR3 protein is one row after TCRdb ran MiXCR on the multiplex PCR reads. The repertoire holds approximately 100,000 distinct CDR3 sequences, with about 70% as singletons. Unsorted bulk tissue (roughly 19-31 mg) underwent RNA and DNA co-extraction. V lost 2 bases, J lost 1 base, and 6 bases lay in between. This CDR3 comprises 14 residues. The germline V gene has CDR1 SGHKS and CDR2 YYEKEE (reference sequence).

This chain joins TRBV5-5 and TRBJ2-2, with a possible D match to TRBD1 (5 bases). The specimen was liver tumor tissue from sampling region 2. Subset described: tumor region T2, inferior pole. The receptor was derived from a woman aged 60-70 years with primary liver carcinoma and hepatitis B virus infection. The CDR3 protein is CASSLGQNTGELFF. The CDR3 DNA reads as TGTGCCAGCAGCTTAGGACAGAACACCGGGGAGCTGTTTTTT.